This record covers a single T cell receptor beta chain. Its antigen is unidentified. This sample stems from a study of long-term antiretroviral therapy in people with HIV. Whole-study results and caveats: Controls had broader CDR3 length ranges than HIV repertoires did.

Germline CDR1 reads GTSNPN; CDR2 reads SVGIG (reference sequence). There are 12 residues in the CDR3. The germline V and J ends were trimmed by 2 bases and 2 bases, with 7 bases remaining between them. Version v3.0 of the immunoSEQ assay was performed at survey level. Sequencing used immunoSEQ multiplex PCR; TCRdb keeps in-frame clones, though not all of them. The sample records about 30,000 clones, 93% being singletons. This sequence was found in a woman in her 40s with HIV. Source: unsorted PBMCs, taken around 6.5 years after starting antiretroviral therapy. The chain has TRBV30 and TRBJ2-7; D not resolved. CDR3 protein: CAWSNIAYEQYF. The CDR3 DNA follows: TGTGCCTGGAGTAACATAGCCTACGAGCAGTACTTC.